The 2 T cell receptor beta chains reported below all come from one sample, sequenced in a study of blood T cell repertoires in COVID-19. This table comes from immunoSEQ multiplex PCR, and its TCRdb copy is limited to in-frame clones, with some not included. Of tens of thousands of clones listed, roughly nine tenths were seen once; the top ten hold approximately 2%. Sequencing was carried out using peripheral blood. The receptors were gathered from a man aged 45 to 65 with acute or convalescent COVID-19.

CDR3 DNA sequence: TGCGCCAGCAGCCCCGACTCCAAGGGGCAAGAGACCCAGTACTTC. Its translation is CASSPDSKGQETQYF. The chain joins TRBV5-1 to TRBJ2-5, with TRBD1 as a possible D gene (5 bases). With 4 bases removed from V and 2 bases from J, the gap between germline ends came to 15 bases. The CDR3 consists of 15 residues. In germline, CDR1 is SGHRS, CDR2 YFSETQ.

CDR3 sequence (DNA): TGCAGCGTTCTGGACAGGGCCGCTAACTATGGCTACACCTTC. Translation gives CSVLDRAANYGYTF. V usage is TRBV29-1 and J usage is TRBJ1-2; 8 positions agree with TRBD1. Germline-derived CDR1 and CDR2 are SQVTM and ANQGSEA. This CDR3 contains 14 residues. V lost 5 bases, J lost 0 bases, and 5 bases stayed unmatched.